One and the same sample provided the 30 T cell receptor beta chains below, sequenced in a study of T-cell memory formation after mild COVID-19. TCRdb used MiXCR to reprocess the 5' RACE reads, holding one entry per CDR3 protein. The sample holds about 130,000 distinct CDR3 sequences, 17% seen once. Material: PBMCs or a T cell subset sorted from them (not recorded which). The receptor source for this set is a man aged 18 to 30 who had mild COVID-19 (a few samples of this study predate the infection). Cell type and time point are not known.

The V and J genes are TRBV5-4 and TRBJ2-5, with 11 bases identical to TRBD2. This CDR3 contains 15 residues. Per germline, CDR1 SGHNT and CDR2 YYREEE (reference sequence). Trimming cost V 5 bases and J 5 bases; bases outside gene matches: 8. As DNA, the CDR3 is TGTGCCAGCAGTCTAGCGGGGGGCGTGATTGAGACCCAGTACTTC. Residues: CASSLAGGVIETQYF.

This clonotype appeared a few times. The gene calls are TRBV10-3 and TRBJ1-2, with D unresolved. CDR3 length equals 12 residues. V lost 8 bases and J 0 bases, leaving 7 bases between the germline ends. CDR1 is ENHRY and CDR2 is SYGVKD in the germline V gene. CDR3 sequence: CAIRPANYGYTF. The CDR3 bases are TGTGCCATCCGCCCAGCTAACTATGGCTACACCTTC.

The V call is TRBV12-5, the J call TRBJ2-5; D is uncertain. The germline V gene encodes CDR1 LGHNT and CDR2 FRNRAP. This CDR3 has 11 residues. Trimming pared 7 bases from V and 5 bases from J, leaving 8 bases between. CDR3 sequence (DNA): TGTGCTAGTGCCTCATGGGAGACCCAGTACTTC. Its translation is CASASWETQYF. The entire variable domain, with the rest obtained from reference TRBV12-5 and TRBJ2-5, is as follows: DARVTQTPRHKVTEMGQEVTMRCQPILGHNTVFWYRQTMMQGLELLAYFRNRAPLDDSGMPKDRFSAEMPDATLATLKIQPSEPRDSAVYFCASASWETQYFGPGTRLLVL.

The chain joins TRBV10-3 to TRBJ2-7; tentatively, D is TRBD1 (5 bases). Germline V gene lookup returns CDR1 ENHRY and CDR2 SYGVKD. The ends were cut back, 10 bases at V and 7 bases at J, with 20 bases in the middle. The CDR3 loop spans 13 amino acids. The CDR3 nucleotides are TGTGCCACCAGACAGACGAATTTGGGGGAGCAGTACTTC. Translated: CATRQTNLGEQYF.

The chain recombines TRBV7-9 with TRBJ2-5, with D perhaps TRBD2 (5 bases). CDR1 is SEHNR, CDR2 FQNEAQ, per germline (reference sequence). V dropped 1 base and J dropped 5 bases, with 14 bases sitting between them. The CDR3 loop spans 15 amino acids. Here the CDR3 reads CASSLGSGSGETQYF. As DNA, the CDR3 is TGTGCCAGCAGCTTAGGGTCCGGGTCGGGGGAGACCCAGTACTTC.

CDR3: CASSTSGSGRTGELFF. DNA for the CDR3: TGTGCCAGCAGTACGTCCGGTAGCGGGCGCACCGGGGAGCTGTTTTTT. This chain uses TRBV6-5 with TRBJ2-2; TRBD2 agrees at 7 bases. V lost 5 bases, J lost 4 bases, and 10 bases stayed unmatched. Per germline, CDR1 MNHEY and CDR2 SVGAGI. This CDR3 comprises 16 residues.

The chain couples TRBV3-1 to TRBJ2-5, with no clear D. V shed 4 bases and J shed 5 bases, with 11 bases lying between them. CDR1 LGHDT and CDR2 YNNKEL come from the germline V gene (reference sequence). CDR3 length: 13 amino acids. The DNA of the CDR3 is TGTGCCAGCAGCCCCTCGGCCGGGGAGACCCAGTACTTC. The encoded protein is CASSPSAGETQYF.

The genes are TRBV10-2 and TRBJ1-6; D call uncertain. Germline lookup yields CDR1 WSHSY and CDR2 SAAADI. With 11 bases removed from V and 4 bases from J, the gap between germline ends came to 15 bases. This CDR3 region has 14 residues. For the CDR3, the DNA is TGCGCCCCCCCAGGACGGCTTTATAATTCACCCCTCCACTTT. It translates to CAPPGRLYNSPLHF.

The chain is built from TRBV5-1 and TRBJ2-1; possibly TRBD1 or TRBD2 for D (5 bases each). CDR1 is SGHRS, CDR2 YFSETQ, per germline. The CDR3 is 16 amino acids. The V end was cut by 0 bases, the J end by 5 bases, with 15 bases between. CDR3 loop: CASSLGFGTLDNEQFF. CDR3 DNA sequence: TGCGCCAGCAGCTTGGGCTTCGGGACCCTGGACAATGAGCAGTTCTTC. Combining the CDR3 with reference TRBV5-1 and TRBJ2-1 gives the whole variable domain KAGVTQTPRYLIKTRGQQVTLSCSPISGHRSVSWYQQTPGQGLQFLFEYFSETQRNKGNFPGRFSGRQFSNSRSEMNVSTLELGDSALYLCASSLGFGTLDNEQFFGPGTRLTVL.

This rearrangement joins TRBV20-1 to TRBJ2-2; D ambiguous. The CDR3 totals 13 residues. CDR1 is DFQATT, CDR2 SNEGSKA, per germline (reference sequence). V was clipped by 4 bases and J by 3 bases, with 9 bases between them. In nucleotides, the CDR3 is TGCAGTGCTACGGGTAGAGACACCGGGGAGCTGTTTTTT. It encodes CSATGRDTGELFF.

J is TRBJ2-3 and V is TRBV7-2, with a tentative D call TRBD1 (7 bases). The CDR3 contains 13 residues. Trimming removed 2 bases at V and 5 bases at J, with 8 bases between. Germline CDR1 is SGHTA and CDR2 is FQGNSA. CDR3 amino acids: CASSLQGGDTQYF. The CDR3 coding sequence is TGTGCCAGCAGCTTACAGGGGGGAGATACGCAGTATTTT.

This clonotype has a handful of counts. The chain uses TRBV11-2 and TRBJ2-4, with D perhaps matching TRBD1 (5 bases). V dropped 1 base and J dropped 5 bases, with 9 bases sitting between them. In germline, CDR1 is SGHAT, CDR2 FQNNGV. The length of the CDR3 is 14 residues. The CDR3 DNA sequence: TGTGCCAGCAGCTTAGGGGGCGCTCAAAACATTCAGTACTTC. It codes for CASSLGGAQNIQYF.

CDR3 amino acids: CAISDAGQGAYGYTF. CDR3 DNA sequence: TGTGCCATCAGTGACGCGGGACAGGGGGCCTATGGCTACACCTTC. The chain recombines TRBV10-3 with TRBJ1-2; 12 nucleotides align to TRBD1. This CDR3 region has 15 residues. Germline-derived CDR1 and CDR2 are ENHRY and SYGVKD. The J segment lost 4 bases and the V segment lost 3 bases, leaving 3 bases of the junction unmatched.

This clonotype has ten or more counts. This rearrangement joins TRBV5-1 to TRBJ2-1; 8 bases fit TRBD1. The CDR3 runs 15 residues. Germline V lookup: CDR1 SGHRS, CDR2 YFSETQ. V trimming: 3 bases; J trimming: 6 bases; junction bases outside the gene matches: 8. DNA for the CDR3: TGCGCCAGCAGCTCGACAGGGGTTGAGGGCAATGAGCAGTTCTTC. Its protein is CASSSTGVEGNEQFF.

This clonotype has a handful of counts. The chain is built from TRBV5-1 and TRBJ1-2; D is perhaps TRBD1 (5 bases). Germline lookup yields CDR1 SGHRS and CDR2 YFSETQ. The CDR3 runs to 15 residues. Trimming cost V 0 bases and J 2 bases, with 11 bases left between them. CDR3 in DNA: TGCGCCAGCAGCTTGGGTGCGGGACCGAACTATGGCTACACCTTC. It encodes CASSLGAGPNYGYTF. Using reference TRBV5-1 and TRBJ1-2 for the parts outside the CDR3, the full variable domain is KAGVTQTPRYLIKTRGQQVTLSCSPISGHRSVSWYQQTPGQGLQFLFEYFSETQRNKGNFPGRFSGRQFSNSRSEMNVSTLELGDSALYLCASSLGAGPNYGYTFGSGTRLTVV.

This clonotype was counted only a few times. The gene calls are TRBV12-3 or TRBV12-4 and TRBJ1-1; D is unresolved. Deletions cut 8 bases from V and 3 bases from J, with 13 bases between. The CDR3 consists of 13 residues. The CDR3 spells CASRPSTYTEAFF. The DNA for the CDR3 is TGTGCCAGCCGTCCCAGTACTTACACTGAAGCTTTCTTT.

The gene calls are TRBV12-3 or TRBV12-4 and TRBJ1-6; TRBD1 matches 7 bases. The CDR3 contains 16 residues. J lost 7 bases, V lost 5 bases, and 11 bases had no gene match. The CDR3 protein is CASSRRAGGNNSPLHF. CDR3 nucleotide sequence: TGTGCCAGCAGTCGCCGGGCAGGGGGAAACAATTCACCCCTCCACTTT.

This clonotype was detected many times. The chain uses TRBV5-1 and TRBJ2-3, with D possibly matching TRBD2 (5 bases). The CDR3 contains 16 residues. Deletions cut 4 bases from V and 2 bases from J, with 17 bases between. The V gene's germline CDR1 is SGHRS and CDR2 YFSETQ. CDR3 coding DNA: TGCGCCAGCAGCGCGGGCCAGTTGGGCCCCACAGATACGCAGTATTTT. Its protein is CASSAGQLGPTDTQYF. Together with reference TRBV5-1 and TRBJ2-3, the CDR3 gives the full variable domain: KAGVTQTPRYLIKTRGQQVTLSCSPISGHRSVSWYQQTPGQGLQFLFEYFSETQRNKGNFPGRFSGRQFSNSRSEMNVSTLELGDSALYLCASSAGQLGPTDTQYFGPGTRLTVL.

The chain links TRBV9 to TRBJ2-3; D remains ambiguous. The CDR3 is 13 amino acids. V was pared by 4 bases and J by 0 bases, with 6 bases between. Looked up from germline, CDR1 is SGDLS and CDR2 is YYNGEE. The CDR3 DNA reads as TGTGCCAGCAGCTTGAAGAGCACAGATACGCAGTATTTT. The encoded protein is CASSLKSTDTQYF.

This clonotype was found once. The V and J genes are TRBV12-3 or TRBV12-4 and TRBJ1-5; possibly TRBD1 for D (6 bases). Trimming left V 4 bases short and J 5 bases short, with 15 bases between. The CDR3 length is 15 residues. CDR3 region: CASSSGQLVDQPQHF. DNA of the CDR3: TGTGCCAGCAGTTCAGGACAGCTCGTGGATCAGCCCCAGCATTTT.

Many counts were recorded for this clonotype. The rearrangement uses TRBV12-3 or TRBV12-4 and TRBJ1-1; 9 bases align to TRBD1. With V trimmed by 6 bases and J by 4 bases, 6 bases remained unmatched. The CDR3 runs 14 residues. This CDR3 reads CASRSQGAPTEAFF. The CDR3 bases are TGTGCCAGCAGGTCACAGGGGGCGCCCACTGAAGCTTTCTTT.

This clonotype was counted only a few times. The chain carries TRBV6-6 and TRBJ1-2; TRBD1 matches 10 bases. V shed 6 bases and J 5 bases; nucleotides not matched to a gene: 9. Germline CDR1 and CDR2: MNHNY and SVGAGI (reference sequence). The CDR3 is made up of 15 amino acids. In DNA form, the CDR3 reads TGTGCCAGCAGGGAAGGGACAGGGGATGGGTATGGCTACACCTTC. This gives the protein CASREGTGDGYGYTF.

This rearrangement joins TRBV27 to TRBJ2-5; 13 bases align to TRBD2. Per the germline V gene, CDR1 is MNHEY and CDR2 is SMNVEV (reference sequence). There are 19 residues in the CDR3. V lost 0 bases and J lost 3; bases outside the gene matches: 10. CDR3 nucleotide sequence: TGTGCCAGCAGTTTATCACAGACTAGCGGGGGGCGGGCGAAAGAGACCCAGTACTTC. This codes for CASSLSQTSGGRAKETQYF.

This clonotype was seen only a few times. This sequence joins TRBV5-1 and TRBJ1-1; the D is unclear. V shed 1 base and J shed 1 base, with 5 bases lying between them. Germline lookup yields CDR1 SGHRS and CDR2 YFSETQ. The CDR3 sequence is 13 residues long. The CDR3 loop is CASSLWGNTEAFF. In DNA form, the CDR3 reads TGCGCCAGCAGCTTGTGGGGGAACACTGAAGCTTTCTTT.

This clonotype was counted a few times. At one end the junction does not follow the germline gene, possibly because of a read error. The chain couples TRBV4-2 to TRBJ2-2; unclear D gene. The CDR3 contains 14 residues. CDR1 and CDR2 from the germline V gene are LGHNA and YNFKEQ. The CDR3 here is CASSQEKNPGELFF. The DNA for the CDR3 is TGTGCCAGCAGCCAAGAAAAGAACCCCGGGGAGCTGTTTTTT.

This clonotype was detected many times. The rearrangement links TRBV4-3 to TRBJ2-1; 11 bases fit TRBD2. The CDR3 totals 15 residues. The V gene end was trimmed by 2 bases and the J gene end by 6 bases; junction bases not matched to a gene: 3. Germline V gene sequence: CDR1 LGHNA, CDR2 YSLEER. The CDR3 DNA reads as TGCGCCAGCAGCCAACCTAGCGGGGGGATCAATGAGCAGTTCTTC. It specifies CASSQPSGGINEQFF.

This clonotype occurred many times. This chain links TRBV15 with TRBJ1-2, with D maybe TRBD1 (5 bases). In germline, CDR1 is LNHNV, CDR2 YYDKDF (reference sequence). The CDR3 runs to 12 residues. V lost 3 bases and J lost 8, with 10 bases in between. For the CDR3, the DNA is TGTGCCACCAGCAGTCAGGGAGGCGGCTACACCTTC. This codes for CATSSQGGGYTF.

For the CDR3, the DNA is TGTGCCAGCAGTGAAGCGGGGGGCCCCTCTGAAGCTTTCTTT. This encodes CASSEAGGPSEAFF. The chain combines TRBV6-1 with TRBJ1-1; the D gene is possibly TRBD1 (6 bases). CDR1 is MNHNS and CDR2 is SASEGT in the germline V gene. There are 14 residues in the CDR3. The V end lost 0 bases, the J end lost 6 bases, and 11 bases lay between the germline ends.

This clonotype was seen more than once but under ten times. The chain combines TRBV5-1 with TRBJ2-3; D may be TRBD2 (5 bases). The germline V gene encodes CDR1 SGHRS and CDR2 YFSETQ. The CDR3 sequence is 16 residues long. Trimming took 0 bases from V and 0 from J, leaving 11 bases between them. Here the CDR3 reads CASSLGYGVSTDTQYF. The CDR3 nucleotides read TGCGCCAGCAGCTTGGGGTACGGGGTTAGCACAGATACGCAGTATTTT.

This chain uses TRBV12-3 or TRBV12-4 with TRBJ2-2; D gene unclear. V was pared by 7 bases and J by 4 bases, with 10 bases between. The CDR3 covers 13 residues. The CDR3 sequence is CASTLTSTGELFF. CDR3 in DNA: TGTGCCAGCACCTTGACTTCCACCGGGGAGCTGTTTTTT.